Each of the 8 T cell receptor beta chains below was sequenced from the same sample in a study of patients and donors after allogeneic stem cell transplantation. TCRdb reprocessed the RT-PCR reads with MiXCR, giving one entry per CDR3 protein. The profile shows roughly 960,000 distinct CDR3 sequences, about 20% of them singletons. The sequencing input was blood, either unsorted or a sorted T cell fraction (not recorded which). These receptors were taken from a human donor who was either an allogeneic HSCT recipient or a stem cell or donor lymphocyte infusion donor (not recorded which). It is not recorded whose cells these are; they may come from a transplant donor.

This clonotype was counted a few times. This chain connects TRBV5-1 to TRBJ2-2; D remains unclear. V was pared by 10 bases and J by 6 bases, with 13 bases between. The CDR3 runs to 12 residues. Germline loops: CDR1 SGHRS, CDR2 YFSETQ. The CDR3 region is CAGPAVPGELFF. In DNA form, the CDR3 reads TGCGCCGGCCCGGCGGTCCCCGGGGAGCTGTTTTTT.

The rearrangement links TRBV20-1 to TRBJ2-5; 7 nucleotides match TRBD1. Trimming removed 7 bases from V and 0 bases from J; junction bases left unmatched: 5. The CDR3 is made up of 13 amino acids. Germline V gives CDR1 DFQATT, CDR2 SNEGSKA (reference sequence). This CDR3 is CSGGTEYQETQYF. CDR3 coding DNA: TGCAGTGGAGGGACAGAGTACCAAGAGACCCAGTACTTC.

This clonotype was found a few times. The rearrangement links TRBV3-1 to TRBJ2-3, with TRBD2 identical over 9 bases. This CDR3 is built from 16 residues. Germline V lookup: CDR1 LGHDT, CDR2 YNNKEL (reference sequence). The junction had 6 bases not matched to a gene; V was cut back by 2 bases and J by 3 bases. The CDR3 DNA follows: TGTGCCAGCAGCCAATTAAGCGGGAGGAATACAGATACGCAGTATTTT. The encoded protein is CASSQLSGRNTDTQYF.

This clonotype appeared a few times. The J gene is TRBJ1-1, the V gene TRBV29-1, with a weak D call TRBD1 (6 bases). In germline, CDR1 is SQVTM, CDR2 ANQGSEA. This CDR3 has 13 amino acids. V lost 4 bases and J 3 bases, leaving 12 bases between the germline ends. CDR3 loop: CSVGGGADTEAFF. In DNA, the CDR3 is TGCAGCGTTGGGGGGGGCGCGGACACTGAAGCTTTCTTT.

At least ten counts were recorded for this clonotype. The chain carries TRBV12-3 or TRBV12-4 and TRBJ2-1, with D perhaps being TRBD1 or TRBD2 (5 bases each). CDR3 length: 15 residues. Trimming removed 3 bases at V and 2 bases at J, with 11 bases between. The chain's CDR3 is CASSFVGPAYNEQFF. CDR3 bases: TGTGCCAGCAGTTTCGTGGGACCCGCCTACAATGAGCAGTTCTTC.

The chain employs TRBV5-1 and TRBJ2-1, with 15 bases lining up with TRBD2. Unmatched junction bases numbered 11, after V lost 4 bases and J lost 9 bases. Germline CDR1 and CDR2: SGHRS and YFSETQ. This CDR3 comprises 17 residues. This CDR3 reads CASSLWTSGGGWGEQFF. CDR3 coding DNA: TGCGCCAGCAGCCTCTGGACTAGCGGGGGGGGATGGGGTGAGCAGTTCTTC.

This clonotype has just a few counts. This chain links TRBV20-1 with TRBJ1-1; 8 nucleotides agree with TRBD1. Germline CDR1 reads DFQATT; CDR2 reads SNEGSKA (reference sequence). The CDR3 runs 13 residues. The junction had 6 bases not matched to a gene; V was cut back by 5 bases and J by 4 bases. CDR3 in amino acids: CSAGLGQGTEAFF. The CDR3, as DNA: TGCAGTGCTGGATTAGGACAGGGCACTGAAGCTTTCTTT.

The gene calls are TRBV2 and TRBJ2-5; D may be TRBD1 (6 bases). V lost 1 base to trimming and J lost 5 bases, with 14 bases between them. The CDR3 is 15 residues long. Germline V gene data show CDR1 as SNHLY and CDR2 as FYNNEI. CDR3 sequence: CASSEVFGQGETQYF. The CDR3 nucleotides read TGTGCCAGCAGTGAAGTCTTCGGTCAGGGGGAGACCCAGTACTTC.